One sample yielded the 20 T cell receptor beta chains listed below, sequenced in a study of blood T cell repertoires in COVID-19. Sequencing used immunoSEQ multiplex PCR; TCRdb keeps in-frame clones, though not all of them. The sample holds around 370,000 clones, about 93% seen once. Material for sequencing was peripheral blood. The receptors come from a woman aged 18 to 35 who had recovered from COVID-19.

This clone was counted a single time. This chain links TRBV6-6 with TRBJ1-3; no clear D gene. The CDR3 spans 12 residues. Per germline, CDR1 MNHNY and CDR2 SVGAGI (reference sequence). Trimming removed 10 bases at V and 1 base at J, with 8 bases between. In nucleotides, the CDR3 is TGTGCCATGGGAGGTTCTGGAAACACCATATATTTT. Amino acids: CAMGGSGNTIYF.

CDR3 region: CASRGTYLLNTEAFF. CDR3 DNA sequence: TGTGCCAGCAGAGGGACATACTTATTGAACACTGAAGCTTTCTTT. The chain has TRBV6-5 and TRBJ1-1, with a tentative D call TRBD1 (6 bases). V lost 6 bases to trimming and J lost 0 bases, with 14 bases between them. CDR1 is MNHEY and CDR2 is SVGAGI in the germline V gene. The CDR3 spans 15 residues.

The J gene is TRBJ2-2, the V gene TRBV29-1, with a possible D match to TRBD2 (5 bases). The CDR3 loop spans 15 amino acids. The germline V and J ends were trimmed by 6 bases and 3 bases, with 17 bases remaining between them. Germline V gene lookup returns CDR1 SQVTM and CDR2 ANQGSEA. The CDR3 bases are TGCAGCGTCGAGGGCCCTCCCGGTTACACCGGGGAGCTGTTTTTT. This encodes CSVEGPPGYTGELFF.

The chain uses TRBV10-3 and TRBJ2-3; D may be TRBD2 (5 bases). With 10 bases removed from V and 0 bases from J, the gap between germline ends came to 14 bases. The CDR3 spans 14 residues. In germline, CDR1 is ENHRY, CDR2 SYGVKD. The CDR3 DNA follows: TGTGCCACAAGAAGCCAGCGGAGCACAGATACGCAGTATTTT. This gives the protein CATRSQRSTDTQYF.

The chain links TRBV11-2 to TRBJ1-4; D might be TRBD1 (6 bases). The CDR3 contains 14 residues. V lost 3 bases and J 8 bases, leaving 13 bases between the germline ends. Germline values: CDR1 SGHAT, CDR2 FQNNGV. As DNA, the CDR3 is TGTGCCAGCAGCTTCACAGGGCTTCGGGAAAAACTGTTTTTT. Translated, it gives CASSFTGLREKLFF.

V is TRBV6-2 or TRBV6-3 and J is TRBJ2-1; maybe TRBD2 (6 bases). Germline lookup yields CDR1 MNHEY and CDR2 SVGEGT. Between the trimmed V and J ends, which lost 5 bases and 4 bases, there was a span of 9 bases. The CDR3 sequence is 13 residues long. The CDR3 loop is CASSLAPYNEQFF. CDR3 nucleotide sequence: TGTGCCAGCAGTCTAGCGCCGTACAATGAGCAGTTCTTC.

The chain links TRBV5-8 to TRBJ1-2; 9 bases fit TRBD1. CDR1 and CDR2 (germline): SGHTS, YDEGEE. This CDR3 region has 15 residues. The V segment lost 2 bases and the J segment 4 bases; nucleotides outside the gene matches: 6. CDR3 in amino acids: CASSFPGQGSYGYTF. CDR3 bases: TGTGCCAGCAGCTTCCCGGGACAGGGATCCTATGGCTACACCTTC.

This clone was seen just once. V gene TRBV27 combines with J gene TRBJ2-3; no clear D gene. V lost 3 bases and J 4 bases, leaving 8 bases between the germline ends. The CDR3 has 13 residues. Germline lookup yields CDR1 MNHEY and CDR2 SMNVEV (reference sequence). The CDR3 sequence: CASSFPQADTQYF. The CDR3 region has the DNA TGTGCCAGCAGTTTCCCCCAGGCAGATACGCAGTATTTT.

The gene calls are TRBV10-1 and TRBJ1-1, with unresolved D. Germline lookup yields CDR1 WNHNN and CDR2 SYGVQD (reference sequence). CDR3 length equals 14 residues. V was trimmed by 2 bases and J by 2 bases, leaving 9 bases between them. Here the CDR3 DNA reads TGCGCCAGCAGTGAGGGCGGCCTTAACACTGAAGCTTTCTTT. Translation: CASSEGGLNTEAFF.

The gene calls are TRBV4-3 and TRBJ2-1; 7 bases match TRBD2. CDR1 is LGHNA and CDR2 is YSLEER in the germline V gene. This CDR3 contains 16 residues. The J segment lost 2 bases and the V segment lost 1 base, leaving 5 bases of the junction unmatched. CDR3 nucleotide sequence: TGCGCCAGCAGCCAAGGAGTTGCGGGGGCCTACAATGAGCAGTTCTTC. It translates to CASSQGVAGAYNEQFF.

The CDR3 sequence is CASSLSGTGRSGELFF. CDR3 sequence (DNA): TGTGCCAGCAGCTTATCCGGGACAGGGAGATCCGGGGAGCTGTTTTTT. The chain links TRBV7-9 to TRBJ2-2, with 9 positions matching TRBD1. Looked up from germline, CDR1 is SEHNR and CDR2 is FQNEAQ (reference sequence). There are 16 residues in the CDR3. Unmatched junction bases numbered 7, after V lost 2 bases and J lost 6 bases.

The rearrangement joins TRBV4-1 to TRBJ1-5; 11 bases map to TRBD1. Looked up from germline, CDR1 is MGHRA and CDR2 is YSYEKL. The trim removed 6 bases at V and 3 bases at J, leaving 13 bases unmatched. The CDR3 totals 18 residues. The CDR3 nucleotides read TGCGCCAGCAGTCAAATGTCCGGGACAGGGGGTTTCAATCAGCCCCAGCATTTT. It codes for CASSQMSGTGGFNQPQHF.

The CDR3 here is CASSTLQGLRAIPLHF. As DNA, the CDR3 is TGTGCCAGTAGTACCCTTCAGGGACTGCGAGCCATCCCCCTCCACTTT. The chain employs TRBV19 and TRBJ1-6; TRBD1 is a possible D gene (5 bases). This CDR3 contains 16 residues. Germline CDR1 is LNHDA and CDR2 is SQIVND (reference sequence). Trimming left V 4 bases short and J 13 bases short, with 23 bases between.

The J gene is TRBJ1-2, the V gene TRBV24-1; D not certain. Trimming left V 4 bases short and J 8 bases short, with 10 bases between. The CDR3 totals 12 residues. Looked up from germline, CDR1 is KGHDR and CDR2 is SFDVKD. As DNA, the CDR3 is TGTGCCACCAGTGAATCGACTATCGGCTACACCTTC. Translating gives CATSESTIGYTF.

The V gene is TRBV19, the J gene TRBJ1-1, with D perhaps TRBD1 (6 bases). The V gene's germline CDR1 is LNHDA and CDR2 SQIVND (reference sequence). This CDR3 has 14 amino acids. Deletions cut 6 bases from V and 0 bases from J, with 11 bases between. CDR3 nucleotides: TGTGCCAGTAGAACAGGGTGGGTGAACACTGAAGCTTTCTTT. Translation gives CASRTGWVNTEAFF.

This rearrangement joins TRBV9 to TRBJ2-6, with TRBD1 identical over 9 bases. In germline, CDR1 is SGDLS, CDR2 YYNGEE. With 3 bases clipped from V and 4 bases from J, the junction kept 8 bases outside the gene matches. The CDR3 runs to 17 residues. The CDR3 loop reads CASSEDRGNRGANVLTF. The CDR3 bases are TGTGCCAGCAGCGAGGACAGGGGAAATCGCGGGGCCAACGTCCTGACTTTC.

The rearrangement uses TRBV27 and TRBJ2-5; TRBD2 matches 8 bases. The CDR3 runs 15 residues. Germline V gene lookup returns CDR1 MNHEY and CDR2 SMNVEV (reference sequence). J gave up 2 bases and V 2 bases, and 4 bases lay outside the gene matches. CDR3 sequence reads: CASSLNSGGQETQYF. DNA for the CDR3: TGTGCCAGCAGTTTAAACAGCGGGGGACAAGAGACCCAGTACTTC.

This chain links TRBV29-1 with TRBJ2-1; TRBD2 matches at 7 bases. The CDR3 is 12 amino acids. Germline V CDR1 and CDR2: SQVTM, ANQGSEA. The CDR3 reads CSAVGGDNEQFF. DNA for the CDR3: TGCAGTGCCGTGGGAGGGGACAATGAGCAGTTCTTC.

The chain carries TRBV18 and TRBJ2-1; tentative D call: TRBD1 (5 bases). This CDR3 region has 16 residues. Germline loops: CDR1 KGHSH, CDR2 LQKENI. V lost 0 bases and J 8 bases, leaving 17 bases between the germline ends. The CDR3 sequence is CASSPPGRGGGYEQFF. The CDR3 bases are TGTGCCAGCTCACCACCCGGAAGGGGCGGTGGATATGAGCAGTTCTTC.

The rearrangement uses TRBV4-3 and TRBJ1-4; D unresolved. The CDR3 is made up of 15 amino acids. The V gene's germline CDR1 is LGHNA and CDR2 YSLEER. Trimming shortened V by 0 bases and J by 7 bases, and 12 bases separated the two germline ends. CDR3 nucleotides: TGCGCCAGCAGCCAAGATCCAGCTCGGGGTGAAAAACTGTTTTTT. Protein product: CASSQDPARGEKLFF.